The present entry profiles one T cell receptor beta chain with its context. The sample is drawn from a study of blood T cell repertoires in COVID-19. Overall study: Sites across the United States, Italy and Spain contributed samples from acute and convalescent COVID-19. Sample material is recorded as cDNA or gDNA derived from T cells, B-cell-depleted T cells, or PBMCs.

Trimming pared 4 bases from V and 8 bases from J, leaving 12 bases between. Germline loops: CDR1 SGHKS, CDR2 YYEKEE (reference sequence). The length of the CDR3 is 13 residues. Authors' data handling: Reference gene primer amplification in the assay estimated nucleated cell counts. The table came from immunoSEQ multiplex PCR; TCRdb's copy has only in-frame clones and leaves some out. V, J and clone size were drawn from that table, and D and trimming were deduced from the DNA. The repertoire consists of about 140,000 clones, with about 91% occurring once and the leading ten covering around 28%. The chain joins TRBV5-5 to TRBJ1-4, with a tentative D call TRBD1 (6 bases). The sequenced material came from peripheral blood. The sequence was obtained from a human donor in a cohort sampled during active COVID-19. The CDR3 sequence: CASSGAGVEKLFF. CDR3 DNA: TGTGCCAGCAGCGGGGCAGGGGTGGAAAAACTGTTTTTT.